One and the same sample provided the 21 T cell receptor beta chains below, sequenced in a study of CD8 T cells in ankylosing spondylitis. The antigens for these receptors are not known. Points from the study as a whole: Ankylosing spondylitis blood appeared to be characterized by a TCR beta motif of several highly homologous variants.

TCRdb reanalysed the 5' RACE reads using MiXCR and keeps one entry per CDR3 protein. This repertoire shows about 700,000 distinct CDR3 sequences, 19% found once; its top ten account for about 19%. Sample: blood, either unsorted or a sorted T cell fraction (not recorded which). These receptors originate from a male donor with ankylosing spondylitis.

This clonotype was counted a few times. V gene TRBV7-6 combines with J gene TRBJ2-1; no firm D call. Trimming cost V 5 bases and J 8 bases, with 10 bases left between them. Germline lookup yields CDR1 SGHVS and CDR2 FNYEAQ. The CDR3 covers 12 residues. CDR3 bases: TGTGCCAGCAGCATATATAATGATGAGCAGTTCTTC. Amino acid sequence: CASSIYNDEQFF.

This clonotype has just a few counts. This sequence joins TRBV27 and TRBJ2-1; the D gene could be TRBD1 or TRBD2 (7 bases each). Deletions cut 2 bases from V and 7 bases from J, with 15 bases between. The CDR3 sequence is 15 residues long. Germline CDR1 MNHEY, CDR2 SMNVEV (reference sequence). The CDR3 DNA is TGTGCCAGCAGTTTACAGGGGGGGAAACAGAATGAGCAGTTCTTC. Its translation is CASSLQGGKQNEQFF.

The chain combines TRBV30 with TRBJ2-7; 10 bases are shared with TRBD1. V lost 3 bases to trimming and J lost 1 base; unmatched junction nucleotides: 6. The CDR3 length is 15 residues. Germline lookup yields CDR1 GTSNPN and CDR2 SVGIG (reference sequence). CDR3 bases: TGTGCCTGGAGATCGGGACAGGGGCCATCCTACGAGCAGTACTTC. It translates to CAWRSGQGPSYEQYF.

V usage is TRBV29-1 and J usage is TRBJ2-7; 12 bases align to TRBD2. Germline-derived CDR1 and CDR2 are SQVTM and ANQGSEA. V was pared by 2 bases and J by 3 bases, with 5 bases of the junction left unmatched. This CDR3 comprises 15 residues. Here the CDR3 DNA reads TGCAGCGTTGAAACTGGACTAGCGGGGAACTACGAGCAGTACTTC. Its protein is CSVETGLAGNYEQYF.

The chain couples TRBV10-3 to TRBJ2-3; TRBD2 matches 7 bases. This CDR3 comprises 12 residues. Per germline, CDR1 ENHRY and CDR2 SYGVKD. Unmatched junction bases numbered 4, after V lost 7 bases and J lost 6 bases. CDR3 in amino acids: CAINQAGDTQYF. The DNA for the CDR3 is TGTGCCATCAATCAAGCGGGGGATACGCAGTATTTT.

This clonotype occurred a few times. The chain is built from TRBV24-1 and TRBJ1-5; 9 nucleotides agree with TRBD1. The CDR3 has 16 residues. V shed 4 bases, J shed 5 bases, and the junction held 8 bases outside the gene matches. Germline CDR1 reads KGHDR; CDR2 reads SFDVKD. The CDR3 spells CATSDPGQGPHQPQHF. In nucleotides, the CDR3 is TGTGCCACCAGTGACCCGGGACAGGGTCCCCATCAGCCCCAGCATTTT.

This chain connects TRBV28 to TRBJ1-4; D perhaps matches TRBD1 (6 bases). V was cut by 11 bases and J by 2 bases, with 15 bases left in between. CDR3 size: 14 residues. CDR1 and CDR2 (germline): MDHEN, SYDVKM. The CDR3 region is CAAGGGETNEKLFF. The CDR3 DNA reads as TGTGCCGCGGGGGGCGGTGAGACTAATGAAAAACTGTTTTTT. Together with reference TRBV28 and TRBJ1-4, the CDR3 gives the full variable domain: DVKVTQSSRYLVKRTGEKVFLECVQDMDHENMFWYRQDPGLGLRLIYFSYDVKMKEKGDIPEGYSVSREKKERFSLILESASTNQTSMYLCAAGGGETNEKLFFGSGTQLSVL.

The rearrangement uses TRBV3-1 and TRBJ1-3; D gene ambiguous. Germline lookup yields CDR1 LGHDT and CDR2 YNNKEL (reference sequence). V was trimmed by 4 bases and J by 4 bases, leaving 11 bases between them. The CDR3 consists of 14 residues. CDR3 sequence: CASSPTGQGNTIYF. The CDR3 DNA sequence: TGTGCCAGCAGCCCAACGGGCCAAGGAAACACCATATATTTT.

This clonotype was detected a few times. The J gene is TRBJ1-2, the V gene TRBV29-1; no reliable D call. The germline gives CDR1 SQVTM, CDR2 ANQGSEA. CDR3 length equals 15 residues. V lost 4 bases and J 1 base, leaving 16 bases between the germline ends. The CDR3 sequence: CSVGISGGNNYGYTF. The CDR3 nucleotides are TGCAGCGTTGGGATCTCTGGCGGGAATAACTATGGCTACACCTTC.

This clonotype was counted between two and nine times. This chain connects TRBV20-1 to TRBJ1-2; TRBD1 matches 7 bases. Germline CDR1 reads DFQATT; CDR2 reads SNEGSKA (reference sequence). The CDR3 is 13 residues long. Trimming took 3 bases from V and 3 from J; bases not matched to a gene: 4. DNA for the CDR3: TGCAGTGCTAGGGCCGACAGGGACTATGGCTACACCTTC. This encodes CSARADRDYGYTF.

This clonotype was detected ten times or more. The gene calls are TRBV5-1 and TRBJ1-1; TRBD1 matches 7 bases. V was pared by 3 bases and J by 2 bases, with 13 bases of the junction left unmatched. The CDR3 spans 17 residues. Germline assignment: CDR1 SGHRS and CDR2 YFSETQ. In DNA, the CDR3 is TGCGCCAGCAGCTATCTACAGGGGAACCCTTTTAACACTGAAGCTTTCTTT. This gives the protein CASSYLQGNPFNTEAFF.

V usage is TRBV29-1 and J usage is TRBJ2-1; D remains unclear. The CDR3 totals 11 residues. CDR1 is SQVTM and CDR2 is ANQGSEA in the germline V gene. The ends were cut back, 3 bases at V and 5 bases at J, with 5 bases in the middle. The CDR3 here is CSVEVNNEQFF. In DNA, the CDR3 is TGCAGCGTTGAGGTTAACAATGAGCAGTTCTTC.

This clonotype was seen a handful of times. The chain uses TRBV12-3 or TRBV12-4 and TRBJ1-5; no reliable D call. Trimming removed 3 bases from V and 7 bases from J, with 13 bases in between. This CDR3 region has 14 residues. The CDR3 nucleotides read TGTGCCAGCAGTTTCGATGCGGATGGCCAGCCCCAGCATTTT. Protein sequence: CASSFDADGQPQHF.

The V call is TRBV12-3 or TRBV12-4, the J call TRBJ1-2; D ambiguous. V lost 6 bases to trimming and J lost 0 bases, with 17 bases between them. This CDR3 is built from 16 residues. CDR3 in DNA: TGTGCCAGCAGCCCTACCCGGGGAAGAACTAACTATGGCTACACCTTC. It codes for CASSPTRGRTNYGYTF.

This sequence joins TRBV12-3 or TRBV12-4 and TRBJ2-1; TRBD2 agrees at 14 bases. Trimming removed 6 bases from V and 7 bases from J; junction bases left unmatched: 8. CDR3 length equals 16 residues. This CDR3 is CASRRQTSGGANEQFF. Here the CDR3 DNA reads TGTGCCAGCAGGCGACAGACTAGCGGGGGGGCGAATGAGCAGTTCTTC.

V is TRBV7-9 and J is TRBJ2-7; 9 bases map to TRBD2. The CDR3 covers 15 residues. Germline CDR1 is SEHNR and CDR2 is FQNEAQ (reference sequence). The J segment lost 6 bases and the V segment lost 0 bases, leaving 6 bases of the junction unmatched. CDR3 in DNA: TGTGCCAGCAGCTTAGCGGGACTAGCTTATCGCGAGCAGTACTTC. It specifies CASSLAGLAYREQYF.

This clonotype was seen more than once but under ten times. The V and J genes are TRBV10-3 and TRBJ2-7, with no clear D. Germline CDR1 and CDR2: ENHRY and SYGVKD. The length of the CDR3 is 15 residues. Deletions cut 2 bases from V and 2 bases from J, with 13 bases between. The CDR3 bases are TGTGCCATCAGTGAGCCCCCGACATCGACCTACGAGCAGTACTTC. Translating gives CAISEPPTSTYEQYF.

The chain carries TRBV20-1 and TRBJ2-3; D gene ambiguous. The CDR3 is 16 amino acids. Trimming removed 0 bases from V and 1 base from J, with 14 bases in between. The germline CDR1 and CDR2 sequences are DFQATT and SNEGSKA (reference sequence). CDR3 in amino acids: CSAREEAIRGTDTQYF. CDR3 DNA: TGCAGTGCTAGAGAGGAAGCGATACGGGGCACAGATACGCAGTATTTT.

The sample holds many counts of this clonotype. The chain couples TRBV11-2 to TRBJ2-2; 8 bases align to TRBD2. The J segment lost 3 bases and the V segment lost 5 bases, leaving 8 bases of the junction unmatched. CDR1 and CDR2 (germline): SGHAT, FQNNGV. The CDR3 totals 16 residues. The CDR3 here is CASSPSTSAYTGELFF. The DNA for the CDR3 is TGTGCCAGCAGCCCCTCGACTAGCGCTTACACCGGGGAGCTGTTTTTT. Looking up the rest from reference TRBV11-2 and TRBJ2-2 gives the full variable domain: EAGVAQSPRYKIIEKRQSVAFWCNPISGHATLYWYQQILGQGPKLLIQFQNNGVVDDSQLPKDRFSAERLKGVDSTLKIQPAKLEDSAVYLCASSPSTSAYTGELFFGEGSRLTVL.

This clonotype was seen only a few times. The chain combines TRBV12-3 or TRBV12-4 with TRBJ1-4, with no clear D. Trimming stripped 4 bases from V and 1 base from J, with 7 bases between. The CDR3 totals 14 residues. This chain's CDR3 is CASSYDRTNEKLFF. In nucleotides, the CDR3 is TGTGCCAGCAGTTACGATAGAACTAATGAAAAACTGTTTTTT.

There are a few counts of this clonotype. J is TRBJ1-5 and V is TRBV15; TRBD1 aligns across 7 bases. Germline V gene data show CDR1 as LNHNV and CDR2 as YYDKDF (reference sequence). This CDR3 region has 17 residues. The J segment lost 0 bases and the V segment lost 0 bases, leaving 5 bases of the junction unmatched. This CDR3 is CATSRDRGADSNQPQHF. CDR3 sequence (DNA): TGTGCCACCAGCAGAGACAGGGGGGCCGATAGCAATCAGCCCCAGCATTTT.